This T cell receptor (beta chain) was identified in a study of blood T cell repertoires in COVID-19 (dated by TCRdb to the early 2020s). Regarding the complete study: Samples from collaborators originated in the United States, Italy and Spain and spanned both the acute and convalescent phases of COVID-19. The repertoires were released in a freely available public database meant as a resource for research on the immune response to SARS-CoV-2. The prospective study material was composed of cDNA or gDNA derived from T cells, B-cell-depleted T cells, or PBMCs. The samples were drawn from two sources: the first 160 participants of the ongoing ImmuneRACE study, and 1,200 or so subjects contributed by 6 global collaborators. HLA class I and class II types, where available, came from metadata supplied by the sample provider rather than from assay-based typing. Deeply sampled blood TCRbeta repertoires from subjects exposed to, actively infected with, or recovered from COVID-19 were included in the dataset. The sample metadata nearly always contained a de-identified subject ID, COVID-19 status, age in years and sex. Overall study outcomes, separate from this receptor: How much clinical and demographic metadata was included differed by source and by participant, and the metadata was provided uncurated.

A note on this clone: Its cognate antigen has yet to be identified. The input lacks base qualities; no much larger clone sits a single base away.

TCRbeta CDR3 regions were amplified from genomic DNA by means of the immunoSEQ Assay, a bias-controlled multiplex PCR. The authors' analysis ran thus. The number of nucleated cells in each sample was estimated from the amplification of reference gene primers within the assay. To quantify the absolute abundance of each unique TCRbeta CDR3 rearrangement, sequence reads were collapsed and filtered. For each sample, productive Simpson clonality was calculated by taking the square root of Simpson's diversity index across productive rearrangements. TCRdb provides this immuneACCESS table in a form limited to in-frame rearrangements. Some clones are lacking; in checked studies, under half of them reflect an unresolved V gene, and why the rest are absent is not known. V and J calls and clone size come straight from that table; D and trimming were deduced from the DNA. The sample table lists some 400,000 clones, around 87% of them with a count of one. Approximately 1.2% of the sample rests with the top ten.

Participants in the prospective study were aged 18 to 89 years, lived in more than 20 United States geographic areas, and enrolled through a virtual design. To assign participants to cohorts, the prospective study relied on clinical history that participants themselves reported in a screening survey and a study questionnaire. ImmuneRACE Cohort 3 recovered participants were defined by two consecutive negative NP/OP PCR tests, healthcare professional clearance, or symptom resolution. Mobile phlebotomists in the prospective study collected whole blood, serum and a nasopharyngeal or oropharyngeal swab from every participant. Prospective study participants could optionally give additional blood draws and questionnaires over an approximately two-month period. Before DNA extraction, blood samples from the prospective study were shipped at room temperature or frozen. The CDR3 holds 16 amino acids from the cysteine to the phenylalanine. Only the CDR3 region is kept as DNA, spanning 48 bases read in frame from base 1. Via the germline V gene (reference sequence), CDR1 is LGHDT and CDR2 YNNKEL. Trimming accounts for 0 bases at V and 5 bases at J, while the number of junction bases matched to no gene is 7.

The V and J segments used are TRBV3-1 (or the pseudogene TRBV3-2) and TRBJ2-1, with 7 bases matching TRBD2. Sequencing was performed on PBMCs or T cells enriched from blood (not recorded which). The source is a man younger than 45 who had recovered from COVID-19. The DNA sequence reads TGTGCCAGCAGCCAAGATTGGGGGGGGGAGGACAATGAGCAGTTCTTC. This is translated as CASSQDWGGEDNEQFF.